Listed below are T cell receptor beta chains from one sample, sequenced in a study of blood T cell repertoires in COVID-19. Profiling relied on immunoSEQ multiplex PCR, and the TCRdb table lists in-frame clones only, not all of them. The sample holds around 260,000 clones; around 90% are singletons and the top ten take more than 0.55%. What was sequenced was peripheral blood. These receptors were obtained from a human donor in a cohort sampled during active COVID-19. Each CDR3 is given with its conserved first and last residue. The order of the fields is CDR3 protein, CDR3 DNA, clone size, V gene, J gene, D gene. D genes are given only for firm matches. A row's size may be missing; if present it is once, few, many or a size class.

cdr3_aa: CASSLGFGGYTF
cdr3_nt: TGTGCCAGCAGCTTAGGTTTCGGTGGCTACACCTTC
clone_size: NA
v_call: TRBV7-9
j_call: TRBJ1-2
d_call: NA

cdr3_aa: CASSLQGGYEQYF
cdr3_nt: TGTGCCAGCTCACTTCAAGGGGGCTACGAGCAGTACTTC
clone_size: NA
v_call: TRBV18
j_call: TRBJ2-7
d_call: NA

cdr3_aa: CASSPAGPDGANVLTF
cdr3_nt: TGTGCCAGCAGCCCCGCGGGTCCAGATGGGGCCAACGTCCTGACTTTC
clone_size: NA
v_call: TRBV5-5
j_call: TRBJ2-6
d_call: NA

cdr3_aa: CASSPDRGTDTQYF
cdr3_nt: TGTGCCAGCTCCCCGGACAGGGGCACAGATACGCAGTATTTT
clone_size: NA
v_call: TRBV18
j_call: TRBJ2-3
d_call: TRBD1

cdr3_aa: CASGGQTYGYTF
cdr3_nt: TGTGCTAGTGGGGGACAGACCTATGGCTACACCTTC
clone_size: few
v_call: TRBV12-5
j_call: TRBJ1-2
d_call: TRBD1

cdr3_aa: CASSLQGTYGYTF
cdr3_nt: TGTGCCAGCAGTTTACAGGGGACCTATGGCTACACCTTC
clone_size: once
v_call: TRBV28
j_call: TRBJ1-2
d_call: NA

cdr3_aa: CASSPRGGGTVEQYF
cdr3_nt: TGTGCCAGCAGCCCCAGGGGTGGGGGCACTGTGGAGCAGTACTTC
clone_size: NA
v_call: TRBV28
j_call: TRBJ2-7
d_call: NA

cdr3_aa: CAWGGGGSQPQHF
cdr3_nt: TGTGCCTGGGGCGGAGGGGGCTCTCAGCCCCAGCATTTT
clone_size: few
v_call: TRBV30
j_call: TRBJ1-5
d_call: TRBD1

cdr3_aa: CASSQGALNTEAFF
cdr3_nt: TGTGCCAGCTCACAGGGGGCTTTGAACACTGAAGCTTTCTTT
clone_size: NA
v_call: TRBV2
j_call: TRBJ1-1
d_call: TRBD1

cdr3_aa: CARRRRGRYYEQYF
cdr3_nt: TGTGCCAGACGTCGTAGGGGGCGCTACTACGAGCAGTACTTC
clone_size: NA
v_call: TRBV3-1/TRBV3-2
j_call: TRBJ2-7
d_call: TRBD1

cdr3_aa: CASSQRLAETYNEQFF
cdr3_nt: TGTGCCAGCAGCCAAAGGCTAGCGGAAACCTACAATGAGCAGTTCTTC
clone_size: NA
v_call: TRBV3-1/TRBV3-2
j_call: TRBJ2-1
d_call: TRBD2

cdr3_aa: CASSQDTGVGYNSPLHF
cdr3_nt: TGCGCCAGCAGCCAAGATACGGGGGTGGGATATAATTCACCCCTCCACTTT
clone_size: NA
v_call: TRBV4-1
j_call: TRBJ1-6
d_call: NA

cdr3_aa: CASSSDSTTNEKLFF
cdr3_nt: TGTGCCAGCAGCTCCGACAGCACAACTAATGAAAAACTGTTTTTT
clone_size: once
v_call: TRBV5-4
j_call: TRBJ1-4
d_call: NA

cdr3_aa: CASSSGQPQHF
cdr3_nt: TGTGCCAGCAGTTCGGGTCAGCCCCAGCATTTT
clone_size: NA
v_call: TRBV6-2/TRBV6-3
j_call: TRBJ1-5
d_call: NA

cdr3_aa: CAINGGGSLPDTQYF
cdr3_nt: TGTGCCATCAATGGGGGCGGGAGCCTGCCAGATACGCAGTATTTT
clone_size: once
v_call: TRBV10-3
j_call: TRBJ2-3
d_call: NA

cdr3_aa: CASSQETLRGTGYGYTF
cdr3_nt: TGCGCCAGCAGCCAAGAGACACTCAGGGGTACAGGCTATGGCTACACCTTC
clone_size: NA
v_call: TRBV4-1
j_call: TRBJ1-2
d_call: NA

cdr3_aa: CASSLSGGQETQYF
cdr3_nt: TGTGCCAGCAGCCTTAGCGGGGGACAAGAGACCCAGTACTTC
clone_size: NA
v_call: TRBV27
j_call: TRBJ2-5
d_call: TRBD2

cdr3_aa: CASSQVRGEAFF
cdr3_nt: TGTGCCAGCAGCCAGGTTAGGGGTGAAGCTTTCTTT
clone_size: NA
v_call: TRBV12-3/TRBV12-4
j_call: TRBJ1-1
d_call: NA

cdr3_aa: CASSQGLAGDAKNIQYF
cdr3_nt: TGCGCCAGCAGCCAAGGGTTAGCGGGGGATGCCAAAAACATTCAGTACTTC
clone_size: NA
v_call: TRBV4-1
j_call: TRBJ2-4
d_call: TRBD2

cdr3_aa: CASSEDREPYNEQFF
cdr3_nt: TGTGCCAGCAGCGAAGACAGGGAACCTTACAATGAGCAGTTCTTC
clone_size: NA
v_call: TRBV9
j_call: TRBJ2-1
d_call: TRBD1

cdr3_aa: CASSQVPHQGNYGYTF
cdr3_nt: TGCGCCAGCAGCCAAGTTCCCCATCAGGGGAACTATGGCTACACCTTC
clone_size: NA
v_call: TRBV4-1
j_call: TRBJ1-2
d_call: NA

cdr3_aa: CASSYGTTVGGEQYF
cdr3_nt: TGTGCCAGCAGTTATGGGACTACGGTTGGGGGCGAGCAGTACTTC
clone_size: NA
v_call: TRBV27
j_call: TRBJ2-7
d_call: TRBD2